This T cell receptor beta chain was captured by sequencing in a study of cytomegalovirus exposure and HLA in healthy donors. Primers: 60 Vbeta forward and 13 Jbeta reverse. TCRdb's copy holds only in-frame clones and misses some; the assay was immunoSEQ multiplex PCR. The specimen's table records approximately 150,000 clones. V lost 0 bases, J lost 0 bases, and 3 bases lay in between. The CDR3 spans 14 residues. Germline V gives CDR1 MGHRA, CDR2 YSYEKL. V is TRBV4-1 and J is TRBJ2-1; D not certain. The sequence was collected from a woman aged 18-35 years in good health and CMV-seronegative. Sequencing was carried out using PBMCs. In nucleotides, the CDR3 is TGCGCCAGCAGCCAAGACAGCTCCTACAATGAGCAGTTCTTC. As protein: CASSQDSSYNEQFF.